The 3 T cell receptor beta chains presented below share a single source sample, sequenced in a study of radiation and T cells in renal cell carcinoma. The assay was immunoSEQ multiplex PCR, and TCRdb's table has in-frame clones only and misses some. The sample lists some 120,000 clones, around 80% seen once, with around 3% in the top ten. Time point described: baseline pretreatment blood. Treatment noted: 15 Gy SBRT to primary tumor, nephrectomy 4 weeks later. The sample here was blood, taken from a patient whose treatment included radiotherapy and nephrectomy. The receptor source for this set is an older woman with renal cell carcinoma.

The chain has TRBV19 and TRBJ1-5; D is unresolved. From germline, CDR1 is LNHDA and CDR2 SQIVND (reference sequence). The CDR3 is made up of 14 amino acids. Trimming cost V 4 bases and J 2 bases, with 9 bases left between them. The CDR3 nucleotides are TGTGCCAGTAGTACGGCATGGGGCAATCAGCCCCAGCATTTT. Translated, it gives CASSTAWGNQPQHF.

J is TRBJ1-5 and V is TRBV2, with unresolved D. Germline CDR1 reads SNHLY; CDR2 reads FYNNEI. The CDR3 is 13 amino acids. With 2 bases removed from V and 7 bases from J, the gap between germline ends came to 9 bases. The CDR3 DNA sequence: TGTGCCAGCAGTGAAACCCCGCGGCAGCCCCAGCATTTT. This gives the protein CASSETPRQPQHF.

The chain recombines TRBV6-6 with TRBJ1-1, with TRBD1 as a possible D gene (6 bases). V shed 7 bases and J shed 0 bases, with 18 bases lying between them. The CDR3 loop spans 16 amino acids. Germline V gene sequence: CDR1 MNHNY, CDR2 SVGAGI (reference sequence). CDR3 in DNA: TGTGCCAGCAACCGGGACGGGGGCCCCATGAACACTGAAGCTTTCTTT. Protein: CASNRDGGPMNTEAFF.